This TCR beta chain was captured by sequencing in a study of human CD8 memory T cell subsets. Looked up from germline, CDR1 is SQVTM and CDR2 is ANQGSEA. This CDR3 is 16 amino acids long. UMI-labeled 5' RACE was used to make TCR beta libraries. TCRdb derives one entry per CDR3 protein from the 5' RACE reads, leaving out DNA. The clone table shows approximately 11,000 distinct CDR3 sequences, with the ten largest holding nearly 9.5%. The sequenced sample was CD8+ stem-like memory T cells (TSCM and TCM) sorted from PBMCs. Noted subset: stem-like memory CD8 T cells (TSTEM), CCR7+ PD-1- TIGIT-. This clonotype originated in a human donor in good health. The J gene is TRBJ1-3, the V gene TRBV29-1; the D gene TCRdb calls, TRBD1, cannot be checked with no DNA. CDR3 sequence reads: CSVEVPLTNSGNTIYF.